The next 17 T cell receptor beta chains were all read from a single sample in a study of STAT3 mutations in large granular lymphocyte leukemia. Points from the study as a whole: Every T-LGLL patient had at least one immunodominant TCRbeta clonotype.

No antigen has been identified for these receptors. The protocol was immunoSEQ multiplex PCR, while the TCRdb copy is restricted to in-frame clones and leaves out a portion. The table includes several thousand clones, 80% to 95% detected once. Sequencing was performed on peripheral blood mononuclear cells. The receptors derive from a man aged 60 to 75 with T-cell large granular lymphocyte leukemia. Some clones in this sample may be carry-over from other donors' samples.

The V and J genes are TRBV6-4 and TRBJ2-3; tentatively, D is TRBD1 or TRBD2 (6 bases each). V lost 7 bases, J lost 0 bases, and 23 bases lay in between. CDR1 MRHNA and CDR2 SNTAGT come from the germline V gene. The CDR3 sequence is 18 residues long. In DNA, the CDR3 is TGTGCCAGCAACGCCCCGAGGTTGGGGGGCGGGAGCACAGATACGCAGTATTTT. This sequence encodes CASNAPRLGGGSTDTQYF.

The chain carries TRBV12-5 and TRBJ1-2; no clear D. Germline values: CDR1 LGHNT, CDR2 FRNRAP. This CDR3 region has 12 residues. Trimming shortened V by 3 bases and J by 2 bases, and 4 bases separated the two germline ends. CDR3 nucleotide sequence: TGTGCTAGTGGTTTTCGGAACTATGGCTACACCTTC. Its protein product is CASGFRNYGYTF.

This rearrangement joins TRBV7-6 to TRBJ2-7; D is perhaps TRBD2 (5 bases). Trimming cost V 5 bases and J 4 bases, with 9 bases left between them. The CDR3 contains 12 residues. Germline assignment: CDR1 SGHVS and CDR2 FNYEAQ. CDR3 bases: TGTGCCAGCAGCGCCCGGGGATACGAGCAGTACTTC. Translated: CASSARGYEQYF.

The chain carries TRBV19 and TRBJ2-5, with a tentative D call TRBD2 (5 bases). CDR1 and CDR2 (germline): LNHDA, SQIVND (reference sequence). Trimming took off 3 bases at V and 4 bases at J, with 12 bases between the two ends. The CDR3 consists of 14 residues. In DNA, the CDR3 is TGTGCCAGTAGTATGGGCCCGGGGAGAGAGACCCAGTACTTC. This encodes CASSMGPGRETQYF.

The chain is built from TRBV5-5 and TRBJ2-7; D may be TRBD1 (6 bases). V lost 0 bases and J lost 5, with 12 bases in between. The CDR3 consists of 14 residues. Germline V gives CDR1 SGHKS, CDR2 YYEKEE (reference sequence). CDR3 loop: CASSLGSRGDEQYF. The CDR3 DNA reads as TGTGCCAGCAGCTTGGGTTCCAGGGGCGACGAGCAGTACTTC.

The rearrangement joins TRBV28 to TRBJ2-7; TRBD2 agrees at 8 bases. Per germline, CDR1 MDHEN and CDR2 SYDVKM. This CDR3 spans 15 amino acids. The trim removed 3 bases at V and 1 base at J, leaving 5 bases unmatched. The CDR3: CASSLRPSGSYEQYF. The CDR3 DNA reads TGTGCCAGCAGTTTGAGGCCTAGCGGGTCCTACGAGCAGTACTTC.

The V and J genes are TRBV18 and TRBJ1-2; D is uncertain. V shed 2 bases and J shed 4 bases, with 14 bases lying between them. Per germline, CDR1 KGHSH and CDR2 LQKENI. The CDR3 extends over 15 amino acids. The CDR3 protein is CASSPGRAGSYGYTF. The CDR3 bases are TGTGCCAGCTCACCAGGGAGGGCCGGATCCTATGGCTACACCTTC.

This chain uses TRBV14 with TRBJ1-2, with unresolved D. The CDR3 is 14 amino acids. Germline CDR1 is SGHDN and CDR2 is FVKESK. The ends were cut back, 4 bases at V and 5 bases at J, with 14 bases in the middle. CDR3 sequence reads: CASSPSPRGYGYTF. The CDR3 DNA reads TGTGCCAGCAGCCCCTCCCCACGGGGATATGGCTACACCTTC.

CDR3 nucleotides: TGTGCCAGCAGTCTAAGGGGGACTAGCGGCAACAATGAGCAGTTCTTC. Its translation: CASSLRGTSGNNEQFF. J is TRBJ2-1 and V is TRBV27, with 11 bases aligning to TRBD2. Germline V gives CDR1 MNHEY, CDR2 SMNVEV (reference sequence). This CDR3 has 16 residues. With V trimmed by 5 bases and J by 5 bases, 8 bases remained unmatched.

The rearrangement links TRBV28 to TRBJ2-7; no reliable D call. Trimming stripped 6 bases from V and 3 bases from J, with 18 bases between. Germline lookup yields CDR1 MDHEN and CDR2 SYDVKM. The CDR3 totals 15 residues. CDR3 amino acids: CASRTNLRSSYEQYF. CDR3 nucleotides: TGTGCCAGCAGAACGAACCTCCGCAGTAGCTACGAGCAGTACTTC.

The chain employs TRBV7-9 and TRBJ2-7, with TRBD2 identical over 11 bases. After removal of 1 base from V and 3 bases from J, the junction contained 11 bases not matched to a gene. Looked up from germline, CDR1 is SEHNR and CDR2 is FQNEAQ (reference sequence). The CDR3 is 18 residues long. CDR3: CASSLVVRLAGGFYEQYF. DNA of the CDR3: TGTGCCAGCAGCTTAGTCGTCCGCCTAGCGGGAGGTTTCTACGAGCAGTACTTC. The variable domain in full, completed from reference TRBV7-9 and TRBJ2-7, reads DTGVSQNPRHKITKRGQNVTFRCDPISEHNRLYWYRQTLGQGPEFLTYFQNEAQLEKSRLLSDRFSAERPKGSFSTLEIQRTEQGDSAMYLCASSLVVRLAGGFYEQYFGPGTRLTVT.

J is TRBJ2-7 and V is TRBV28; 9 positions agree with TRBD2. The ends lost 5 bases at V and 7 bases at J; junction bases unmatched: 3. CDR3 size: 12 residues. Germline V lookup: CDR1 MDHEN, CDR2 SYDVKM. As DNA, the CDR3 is TGTGCCAGCAGTCAGACTAGCGGTGAGCAGTACTTC. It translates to CASSQTSGEQYF.

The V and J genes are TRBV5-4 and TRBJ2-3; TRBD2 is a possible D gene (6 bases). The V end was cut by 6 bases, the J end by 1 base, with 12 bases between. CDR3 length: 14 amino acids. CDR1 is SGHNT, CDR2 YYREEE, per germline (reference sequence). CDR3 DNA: TGTGCCAGCACCCCCGGAGGGGGCACAGATACGCAGTATTTT. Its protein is CASTPGGGTDTQYF.

The CDR3 spells CAINTEGEQYF. The CDR3 bases are TGTGCCATCAATACAGAAGGGGAGCAGTACTTC. V usage is TRBV10-3 and J usage is TRBJ2-7; unclear D gene. The V and J ends lost 7 bases and 7 bases respectively, with 11 bases between them. The CDR3 loop spans 11 amino acids. Germline lookup yields CDR1 ENHRY and CDR2 SYGVKD.

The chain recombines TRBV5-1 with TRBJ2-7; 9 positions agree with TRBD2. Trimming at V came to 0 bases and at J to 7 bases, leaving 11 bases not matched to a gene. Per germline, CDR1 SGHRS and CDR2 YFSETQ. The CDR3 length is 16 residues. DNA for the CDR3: TGCGCCAGCAGCTTGGCGGCTGCGGGAGGGGATGGAGAGCAGTACTTC. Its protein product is CASSLAAAGGDGEQYF.

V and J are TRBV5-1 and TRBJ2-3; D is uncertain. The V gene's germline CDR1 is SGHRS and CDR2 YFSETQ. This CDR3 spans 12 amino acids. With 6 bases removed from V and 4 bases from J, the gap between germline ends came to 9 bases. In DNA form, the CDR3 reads TGCGCCAGCACGTTGAGTTCAGATACGCAGTATTTT. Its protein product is CASTLSSDTQYF.

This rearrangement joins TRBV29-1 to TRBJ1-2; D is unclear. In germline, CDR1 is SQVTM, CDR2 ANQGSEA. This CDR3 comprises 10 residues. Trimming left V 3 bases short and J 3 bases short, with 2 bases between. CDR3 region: CSVEDYGYTF. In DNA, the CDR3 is TGCAGCGTTGAGGACTATGGCTACACCTTC.